Sequencing of this T cell receptor (beta chain) was carried out in a study of blood T cell repertoires in COVID-19. Study-level information: In each case, the material was cDNA or gDNA derived from T cells, B-cell-depleted T cells, or PBMCs.

Original data processing: Counts of nucleated cells, estimated from reference gene primer amplification, were obtained. Some clones are missing from TCRdb's copy, which holds only in-frame ones; the method was immunoSEQ multiplex PCR. V and J calls and clone size follow that table, whereas D and trimming were derived from the DNA. The sample includes roughly 290,000 clones, roughly 88% of them seen just once. Assignments of participants to cohorts depended upon their own reported clinical history. The germline gives CDR1 MDHEN, CDR2 SYDVKM. V was pared by 8 bases and J by 4 bases, with 11 bases between. The CDR3 runs to 13 residues.

This clonotype was sampled from a woman aged 25 to 39 who had recovered from COVID-19. The gene calls are TRBV28 and TRBJ1-4; D gene unclear. Specimen: PBMCs or T cells enriched from blood (not recorded which). CDR3 nucleotides: TGTGCCAGCCTAAGTGAATTTAATGAAAAACTGTTTTTT. This codes for CASLSEFNEKLFF.